The 16 T cell receptor beta chains below come from one sample, sequenced in a study of blood T cell repertoires in COVID-19. Method: immunoSEQ multiplex PCR; TCRdb's copy keeps in-frame clones and lacks some. The repertoire holds 110,000 or so clones, 85% seen once, with approximately 13% in the top ten. Sequencing input: peripheral blood. Receptors were obtained from a human donor in a cohort sampled during active COVID-19.

This sequence joins TRBV10-1 and TRBJ1-1, with TRBD1 identical over 9 bases. There are 15 residues in the CDR3. Germline V gene data show CDR1 as WNHNN and CDR2 as SYGVQD (reference sequence). Trimming removed 6 bases from V and 1 base from J; junction bases left unmatched: 6. CDR3 residues: CASSGTGKGNTEAFF. In DNA form, the CDR3 reads TGCGCCAGCAGCGGGACAGGGAAGGGGAACACTGAAGCTTTCTTT.

This clone has just a few counts. The rearrangement links TRBV2 to TRBJ2-7; 7 positions agree with TRBD1. The CDR3 consists of 14 residues. CDR1 SNHLY and CDR2 FYNNEI come from the germline V gene. Trimming took 9 bases from V and 7 from J; bases not matched to a gene: 15. The CDR3 bases are TGTGCCAGTCAAGTGGGACAGACCGCGAGGGAGCAGTACTTC. This codes for CASQVGQTAREQYF. Supplemented by reference TRBV2 and TRBJ2-7, the full variable domain reads EPEVTQTPSHQVTQMGQEVILRCVPISNHLYFYWYRQILGQKVEFLVSFYNNEISEKSEIFDDQFSVERPDGSNFTLKIRSTKLEDSAMYFCASQVGQTAREQYFGPGTRLTVT.

V and J are TRBV28 and TRBJ1-3, with D perhaps matching TRBD1 (5 bases). From germline, CDR1 is MDHEN and CDR2 SYDVKM. This CDR3 contains 16 residues. The germline V and J ends were trimmed by 5 bases and 0 bases, with 14 bases remaining between them. CDR3 sequence (DNA): TGTGCCAGCAGTCTTACTACAGGAACCTCTGGAAACACCATATATTTT. Protein sequence: CASSLTTGTSGNTIYF.

This clone was detected once. This chain links TRBV10-3 with TRBJ1-5; no firm D call. This CDR3 spans 13 amino acids. Per the germline V gene, CDR1 is ENHRY and CDR2 is SYGVKD. V gave up 4 bases and J gave up 5 bases, with 9 bases separating them. The CDR3 DNA reads as TGTGCCATCAGTGTAGGAGCGGATCAGCCCCAGCATTTT. Protein: CAISVGADQPQHF.

The chain is built from TRBV9 and TRBJ2-5; 9 positions match TRBD1. V dropped 0 bases and J dropped 5; count of bases not matched to a gene: 5. Germline lookup yields CDR1 SGDLS and CDR2 YYNGEE. The CDR3 consists of 15 residues. This CDR3 reads CASSVGTGVPETQYF. In DNA form, the CDR3 reads TGTGCCAGCAGCGTAGGGACAGGGGTGCCCGAGACCCAGTACTTC.

This rearrangement joins TRBV6-5 to TRBJ2-7; 9 bases line up with TRBD1. The CDR3 totals 13 residues. Trimming at V came to 5 bases and at J to 7 bases, leaving 6 bases not matched to a gene. Germline CDR1 and CDR2: MNHEY and SVGAGI. CDR3 in amino acids: CASSQQGASEQYF. The DNA for the CDR3 is TGTGCCAGCAGTCAACAGGGGGCAAGTGAGCAGTACTTC.

The rearrangement uses TRBV15 and TRBJ2-2; 7 bases match TRBD2. This CDR3 is 16 amino acids long. Germline V CDR1 and CDR2: LNHNV, YYDKDF (reference sequence). V lost 4 bases, J lost 4 bases, and 9 bases stayed unmatched. In DNA, the CDR3 is TGTGCCACCAGCACTAGACTACCGGGGGGCACCGGGGAGCTGTTTTTT. This translates into CATSTRLPGGTGELFF.

The chain is built from TRBV7-9 and TRBJ2-7, with a tentative D call TRBD1 (6 bases). V was cut by 5 bases and J by 7 bases, with 18 bases left in between. The CDR3 sequence is 14 residues long. The germline CDR1 and CDR2 sequences are SEHNR and FQNEAQ (reference sequence). CDR3 in amino acids: CASSPRQAPREQYF. DNA for the CDR3: TGTGCCAGCAGCCCCCGACAGGCCCCCAGAGAGCAGTACTTC.

V usage is TRBV29-1 and J usage is TRBJ2-7, with 10 bases matching TRBD1. The V and J ends lost 6 bases and 2 bases, in that order; junction bases with no gene match: 4. Germline V gene data show CDR1 as SQVTM and CDR2 as ANQGSEA. The CDR3 is 13 amino acids. Here the CDR3 DNA reads TGCAGCGTCACCGGGACAGGGGCCTACGAGCAGTACTTC. Translating gives CSVTGTGAYEQYF.

This chain uses TRBV13 with TRBJ2-1, with 9 bases fitting TRBD2. Per germline, CDR1 PRHDT and CDR2 FYEKMQ (reference sequence). CDR3 length: 15 residues. Germline trimming cut 5 bases from V and 1 base from J; bases unmatched to any gene: 3. The CDR3 sequence: CASSQREESYNEQFF. CDR3 sequence (DNA): TGTGCCAGCAGCCAGCGGGAGGAATCCTACAATGAGCAGTTCTTC.

The chain is built from TRBV28 and TRBJ2-6; D is unclear. The CDR3 has 15 residues. V lost 2 bases to trimming and J lost 2 bases, with 7 bases between them. Germline V gene data show CDR1 as MDHEN and CDR2 as SYDVKM. The CDR3 nucleotides read TGTGCCAGCAGTTTACCCCCGGCTGGGGCCAACGTCCTGACTTTC. Its translation: CASSLPPAGANVLTF.

The rearrangement uses TRBV5-4 and TRBJ1-2; D ambiguous. Germline loops: CDR1 SGHNT, CDR2 YYREEE (reference sequence). The V end lost 0 bases, the J end lost 5 bases, and 8 bases lay between the germline ends. The CDR3 is 13 residues long. The CDR3 nucleotides read TGTGCCAGCAGCTTGGAACAGCATTATGGCTACACCTTC. Residues: CASSLEQHYGYTF.

The chain uses TRBV14 and TRBJ1-6; 11 bases fit TRBD1. The CDR3 covers 14 residues. V shed 4 bases and J 13 bases; nucleotides not matched to a gene: 6. Per the germline V gene, CDR1 is SGHDN and CDR2 is FVKESK. CDR3 residues: CASSPRTGGAPLHF. CDR3 DNA sequence: TGTGCCAGCAGCCCTAGGACAGGGGGCGCGCCCCTCCACTTT.

The V gene is TRBV6-2 or TRBV6-3, the J gene TRBJ1-1; 7 bases are a match to TRBD1. Germline V gives CDR1 MNHEY, CDR2 SVGEGT. With V trimmed by 4 bases and J by 5 bases, 10 bases remained unmatched. The CDR3 sequence is 15 residues long. DNA for the CDR3: TGTGCCAGCAGTTCGCGGGACAGAATGGGGACTGAAGCTTTCTTT. Translation: CASSSRDRMGTEAFF.

The rearrangement links TRBV6-2 or TRBV6-3 to TRBJ1-2; D remains unclear. Germline V lookup: CDR1 MNHEY, CDR2 SVGEGT. Trimming left V 0 bases short and J 8 bases short, with 4 bases between. This CDR3 contains 11 residues. The DNA for the CDR3 is TGTGCCAGCAGTTACTCGAGCGGCTACACCTTC. It codes for CASSYSSGYTF.

The chain employs TRBV19 and TRBJ2-3, with D maybe TRBD1 (7 bases). V gave up 7 bases and J gave up 6 bases, with 23 bases separating them. The germline CDR1 and CDR2 sequences are LNHDA and SQIVND (reference sequence). CDR3 size: 16 residues. DNA for the CDR3: TGTGCCAGTACCCCCTTGGAGGGGGCTACAAGGGATACGCAGTATTTT. As protein: CASTPLEGATRDTQYF.